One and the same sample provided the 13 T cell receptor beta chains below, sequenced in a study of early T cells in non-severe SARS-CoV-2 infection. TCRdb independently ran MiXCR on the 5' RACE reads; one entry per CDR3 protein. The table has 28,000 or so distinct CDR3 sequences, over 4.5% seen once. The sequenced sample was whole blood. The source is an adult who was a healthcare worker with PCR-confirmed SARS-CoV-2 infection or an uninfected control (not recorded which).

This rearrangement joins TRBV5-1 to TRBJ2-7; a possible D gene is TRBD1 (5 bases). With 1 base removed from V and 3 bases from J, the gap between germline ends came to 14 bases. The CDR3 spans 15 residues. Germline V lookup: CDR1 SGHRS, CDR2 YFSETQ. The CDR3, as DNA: TGCGCCAGCAGCTTGTCACAGGAAAATGTCTACGAGCAGTACTTC. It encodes CASSLSQENVYEQYF.

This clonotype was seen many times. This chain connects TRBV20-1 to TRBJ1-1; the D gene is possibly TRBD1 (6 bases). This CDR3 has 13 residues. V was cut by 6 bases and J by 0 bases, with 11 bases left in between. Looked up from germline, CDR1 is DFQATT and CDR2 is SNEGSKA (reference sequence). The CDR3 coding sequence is TGCAGTGCCTCAGGACAGTTGAACACTGAAGCTTTCTTT. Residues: CSASGQLNTEAFF.

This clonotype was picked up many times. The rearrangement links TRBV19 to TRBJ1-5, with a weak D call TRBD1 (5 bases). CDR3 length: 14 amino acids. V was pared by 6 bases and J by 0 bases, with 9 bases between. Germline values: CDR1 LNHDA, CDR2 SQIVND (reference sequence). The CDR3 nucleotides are TGTGCCAGTAGACGTGACAGTAGCAATCAGCCCCAGCATTTT. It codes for CASRRDSSNQPQHF.

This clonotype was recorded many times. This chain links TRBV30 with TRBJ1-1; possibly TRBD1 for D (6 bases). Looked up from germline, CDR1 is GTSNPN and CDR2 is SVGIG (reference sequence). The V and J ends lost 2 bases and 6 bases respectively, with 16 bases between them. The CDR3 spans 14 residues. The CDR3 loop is CAWSPRRGASEAFF. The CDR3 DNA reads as TGTGCCTGGAGTCCTCGACGGGGGGCTTCTGAAGCTTTCTTT.

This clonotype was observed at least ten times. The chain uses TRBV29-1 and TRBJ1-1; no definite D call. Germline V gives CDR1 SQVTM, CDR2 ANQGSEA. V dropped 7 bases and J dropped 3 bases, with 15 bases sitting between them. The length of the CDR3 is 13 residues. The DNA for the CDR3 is TGCAGCGGACACAGCCCCCGAGACACTGAAGCTTTCTTT. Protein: CSGHSPRDTEAFF.

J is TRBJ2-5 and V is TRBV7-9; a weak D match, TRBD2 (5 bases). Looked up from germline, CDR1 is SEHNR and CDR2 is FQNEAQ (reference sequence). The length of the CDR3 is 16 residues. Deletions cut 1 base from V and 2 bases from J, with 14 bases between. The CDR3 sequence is CASSLGPAVNQETQYF. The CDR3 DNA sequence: TGTGCCAGCAGCTTAGGGCCAGCGGTAAATCAAGAGACCCAGTACTTC.

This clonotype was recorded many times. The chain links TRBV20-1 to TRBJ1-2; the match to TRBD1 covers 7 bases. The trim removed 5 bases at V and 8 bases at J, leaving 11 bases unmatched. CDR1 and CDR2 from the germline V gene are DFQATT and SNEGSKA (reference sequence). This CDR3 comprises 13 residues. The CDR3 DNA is TGCAGTGCTCTCCGAGAACAGGGGAAAGGCTACACCTTC. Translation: CSALREQGKGYTF.

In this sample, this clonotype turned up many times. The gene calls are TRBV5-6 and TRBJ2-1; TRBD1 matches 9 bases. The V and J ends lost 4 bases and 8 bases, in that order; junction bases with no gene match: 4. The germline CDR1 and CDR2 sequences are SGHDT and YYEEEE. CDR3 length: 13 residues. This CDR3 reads CASSTGGIYEQFF. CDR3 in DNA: TGTGCCAGCAGCACAGGGGGCATCTATGAGCAGTTCTTC.

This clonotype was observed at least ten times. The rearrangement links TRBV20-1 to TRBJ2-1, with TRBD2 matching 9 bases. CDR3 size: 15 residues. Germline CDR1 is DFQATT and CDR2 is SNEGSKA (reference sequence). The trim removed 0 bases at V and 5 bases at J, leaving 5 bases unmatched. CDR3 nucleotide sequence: TGCAGTGCTAGAGAGGGGACTAGCATTCACAATGAGCAGTTCTTC. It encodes CSAREGTSIHNEQFF.

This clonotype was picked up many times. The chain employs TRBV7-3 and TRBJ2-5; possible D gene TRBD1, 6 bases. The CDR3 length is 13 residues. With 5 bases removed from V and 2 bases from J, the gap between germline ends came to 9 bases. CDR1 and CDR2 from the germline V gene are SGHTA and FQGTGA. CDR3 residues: CASSEQGQETQYF. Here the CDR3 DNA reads TGTGCCAGCAGCGAACAGGGACAAGAGACCCAGTACTTC.

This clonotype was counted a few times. Here the CDR3 DNA reads TGTGCCAGCAGTTACGGCGATGAGCAGTTCTTC. The encoded protein is CASSYGDEQFF. V is TRBV6-2 or TRBV6-3 and J is TRBJ2-1; D remains unclear. V was trimmed by 2 bases and J by 8 bases, leaving 4 bases between them. The germline V gene has CDR1 MNHEY and CDR2 SVGEGT. This CDR3 region has 11 residues.

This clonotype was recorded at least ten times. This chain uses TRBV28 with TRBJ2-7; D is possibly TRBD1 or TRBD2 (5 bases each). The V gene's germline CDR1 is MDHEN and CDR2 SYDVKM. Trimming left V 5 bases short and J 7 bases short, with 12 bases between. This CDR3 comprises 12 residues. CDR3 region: CASSKGPLEQYF. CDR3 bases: TGTGCCAGCAGTAAGGGACCTCTGGAGCAGTACTTC.

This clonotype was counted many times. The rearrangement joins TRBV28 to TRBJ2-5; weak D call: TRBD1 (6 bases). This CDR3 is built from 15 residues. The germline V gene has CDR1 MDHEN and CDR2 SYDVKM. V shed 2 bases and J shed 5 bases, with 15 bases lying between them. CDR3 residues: CASSLTTGTYETQYF. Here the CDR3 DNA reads TGTGCCAGCAGTTTAACTACAGGGACCTACGAGACCCAGTACTTC.